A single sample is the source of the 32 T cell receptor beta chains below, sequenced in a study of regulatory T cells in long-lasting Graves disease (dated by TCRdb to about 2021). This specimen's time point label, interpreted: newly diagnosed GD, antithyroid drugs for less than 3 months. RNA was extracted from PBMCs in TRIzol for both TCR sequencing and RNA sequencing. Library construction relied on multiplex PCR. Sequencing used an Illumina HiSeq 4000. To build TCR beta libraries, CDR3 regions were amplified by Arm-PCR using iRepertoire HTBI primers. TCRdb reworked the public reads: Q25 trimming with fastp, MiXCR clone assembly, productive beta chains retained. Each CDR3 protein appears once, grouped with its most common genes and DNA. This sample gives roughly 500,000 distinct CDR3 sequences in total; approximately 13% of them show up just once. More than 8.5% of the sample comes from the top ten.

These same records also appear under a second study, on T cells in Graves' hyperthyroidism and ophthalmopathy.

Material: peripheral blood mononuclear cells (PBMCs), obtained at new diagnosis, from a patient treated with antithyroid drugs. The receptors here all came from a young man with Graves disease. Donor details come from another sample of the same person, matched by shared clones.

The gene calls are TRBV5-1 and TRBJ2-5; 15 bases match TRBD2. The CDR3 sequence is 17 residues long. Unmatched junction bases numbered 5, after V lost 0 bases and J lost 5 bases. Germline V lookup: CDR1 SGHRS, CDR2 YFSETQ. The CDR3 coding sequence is TGCGCCAGCAGCTTGGGGACTAGCGGGAGGGCCCGGGAGACCCAGTACTTC. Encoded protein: CASSLGTSGRARETQYF.

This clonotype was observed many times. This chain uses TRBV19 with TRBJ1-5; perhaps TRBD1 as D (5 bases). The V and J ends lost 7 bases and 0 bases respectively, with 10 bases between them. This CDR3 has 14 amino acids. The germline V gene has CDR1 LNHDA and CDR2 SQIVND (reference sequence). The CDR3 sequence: CASMRDYSNQPQHF. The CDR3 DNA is TGTGCCAGTATGAGGGACTATAGCAATCAGCCCCAGCATTTT. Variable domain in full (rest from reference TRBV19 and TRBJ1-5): DGGITQSPKYLFRKEGQNVTLSCEQNLNHDAMYWYRQDPGQGLRLIYYSQIVNDFQKGDIAEGYSVSREKKESFPLTVTSAQKNPTAFYLCASMRDYSNQPQHFGDGTRLSIL.

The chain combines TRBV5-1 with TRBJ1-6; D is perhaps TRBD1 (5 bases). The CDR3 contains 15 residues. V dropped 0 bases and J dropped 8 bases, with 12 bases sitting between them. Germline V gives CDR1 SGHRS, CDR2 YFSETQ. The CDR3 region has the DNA TGCGCCAGCAGCTTGGTGCGCAGGGTGGATTCACCCCTCCACTTT. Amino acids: CASSLVRRVDSPLHF.

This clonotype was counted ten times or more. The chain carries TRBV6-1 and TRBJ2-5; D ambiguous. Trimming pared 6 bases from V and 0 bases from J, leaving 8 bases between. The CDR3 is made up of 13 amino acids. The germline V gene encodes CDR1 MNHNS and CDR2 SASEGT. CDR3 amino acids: CASRRWDQETQYF. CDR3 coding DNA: TGTGCCAGCAGGAGGTGGGACCAAGAGACCCAGTACTTC.

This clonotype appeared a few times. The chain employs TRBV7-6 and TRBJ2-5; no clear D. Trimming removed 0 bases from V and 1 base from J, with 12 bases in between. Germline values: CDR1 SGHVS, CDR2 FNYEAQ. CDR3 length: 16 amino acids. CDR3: CASSLANYAVQETQYF. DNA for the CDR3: TGTGCCAGCAGCTTAGCGAATTATGCAGTCCAAGAGACCCAGTACTTC.

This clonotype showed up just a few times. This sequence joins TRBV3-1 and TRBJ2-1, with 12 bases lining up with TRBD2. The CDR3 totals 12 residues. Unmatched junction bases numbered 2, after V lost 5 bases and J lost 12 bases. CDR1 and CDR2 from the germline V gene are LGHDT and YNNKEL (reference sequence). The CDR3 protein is CASSWGLAGQFF. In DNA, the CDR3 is TGTGCCAGCAGCTGGGGACTAGCGGGGCAGTTCTTC.

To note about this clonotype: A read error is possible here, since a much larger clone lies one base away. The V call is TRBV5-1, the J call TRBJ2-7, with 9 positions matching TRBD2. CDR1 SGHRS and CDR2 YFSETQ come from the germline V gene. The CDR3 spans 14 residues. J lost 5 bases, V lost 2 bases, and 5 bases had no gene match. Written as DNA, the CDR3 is TGCGCCAGCAGCTTTAGCGCTAGCGGGGACGAGCAGTACTTC. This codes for CASSFSASGDEQYF.

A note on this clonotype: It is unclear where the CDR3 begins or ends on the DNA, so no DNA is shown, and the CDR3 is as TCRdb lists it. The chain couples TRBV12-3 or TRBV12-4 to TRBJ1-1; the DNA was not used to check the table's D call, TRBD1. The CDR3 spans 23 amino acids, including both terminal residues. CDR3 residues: CASSLEGADEQFFGPGTPAEAFF.

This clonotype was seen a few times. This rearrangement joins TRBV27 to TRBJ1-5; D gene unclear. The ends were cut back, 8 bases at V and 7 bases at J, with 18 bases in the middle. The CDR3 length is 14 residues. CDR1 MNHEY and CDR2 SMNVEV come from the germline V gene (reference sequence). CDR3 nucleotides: TGTGCCAGCGCGAGGTACGGGCTAGAGCAGCCCCAGCATTTT. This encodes CASARYGLEQPQHF.

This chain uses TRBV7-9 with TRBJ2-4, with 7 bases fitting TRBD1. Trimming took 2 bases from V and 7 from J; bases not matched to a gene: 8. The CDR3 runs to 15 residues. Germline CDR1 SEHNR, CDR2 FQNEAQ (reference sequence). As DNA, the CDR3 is TGTGCCAGCAGCTTAAATACAGGGGTCCCGAACATTCAGTACTTC. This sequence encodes CASSLNTGVPNIQYF.

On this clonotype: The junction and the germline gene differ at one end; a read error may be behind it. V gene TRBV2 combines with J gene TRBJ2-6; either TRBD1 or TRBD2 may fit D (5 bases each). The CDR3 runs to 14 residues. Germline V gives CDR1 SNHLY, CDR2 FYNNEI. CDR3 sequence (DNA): TGTGCCATCAGTGCCGGGGCTGAGGCCAACGTCCTGACTTTC. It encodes CAISAGAEANVLTF.

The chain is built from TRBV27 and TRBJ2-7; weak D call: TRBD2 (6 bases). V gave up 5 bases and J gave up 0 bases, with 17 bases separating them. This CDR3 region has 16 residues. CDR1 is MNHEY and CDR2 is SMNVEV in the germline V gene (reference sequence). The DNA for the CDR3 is TGTGCCAGCAGTCGGGCCTCTAGCGCGAGCTCCTACGAGCAGTACTTC. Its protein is CASSRASSASSYEQYF.

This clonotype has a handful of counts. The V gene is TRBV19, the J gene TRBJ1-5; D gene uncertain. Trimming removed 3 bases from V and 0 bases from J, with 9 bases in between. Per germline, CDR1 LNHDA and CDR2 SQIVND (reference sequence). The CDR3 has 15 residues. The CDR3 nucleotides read TGTGCCAGTAGTATCACTGAATATAGCAATCAGCCCCAGCATTTT. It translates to CASSITEYSNQPQHF.

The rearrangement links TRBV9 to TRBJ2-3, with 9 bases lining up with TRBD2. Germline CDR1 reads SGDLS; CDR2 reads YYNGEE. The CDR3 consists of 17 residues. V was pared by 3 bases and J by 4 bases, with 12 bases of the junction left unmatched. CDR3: CASSGIGSGRQADTQYF. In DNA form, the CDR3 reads TGTGCCAGCAGCGGTATTGGTAGCGGGAGACAGGCAGATACGCAGTATTTT.

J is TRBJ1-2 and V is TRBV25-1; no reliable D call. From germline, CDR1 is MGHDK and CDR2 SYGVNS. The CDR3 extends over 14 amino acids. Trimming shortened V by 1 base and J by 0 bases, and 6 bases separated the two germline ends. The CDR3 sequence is CASSESLANYGYTF. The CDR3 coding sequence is TGTGCCAGCAGTGAATCCCTAGCTAACTATGGCTACACCTTC.

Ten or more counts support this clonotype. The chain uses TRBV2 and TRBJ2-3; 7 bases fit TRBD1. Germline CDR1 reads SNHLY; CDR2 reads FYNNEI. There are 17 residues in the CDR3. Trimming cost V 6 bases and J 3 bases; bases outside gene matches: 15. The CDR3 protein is CASSGPSQGDPTDTQYF. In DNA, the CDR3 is TGTGCCAGCAGCGGCCCTTCCCAGGGGGACCCTACAGATACGCAGTATTTT.

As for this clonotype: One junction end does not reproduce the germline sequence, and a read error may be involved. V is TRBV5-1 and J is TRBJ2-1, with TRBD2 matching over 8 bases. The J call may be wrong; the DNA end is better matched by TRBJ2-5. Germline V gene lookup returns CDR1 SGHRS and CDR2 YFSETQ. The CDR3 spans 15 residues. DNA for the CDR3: TGCGCCAGCGGCTTAACGGGAGGGCCGAAAGAGACCCAGTACTTC. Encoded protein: CASGLTGGPKETQYF.

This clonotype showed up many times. The CDR3 here is CASSMSGGGTYNEQFF. The CDR3 DNA reads TGCGCCAGCTCAATGAGTGGTGGTGGAACCTACAATGAGCAGTTCTTC. V usage is TRBV5-1 and J usage is TRBJ2-1; D not certain. V lost 7 bases and J 2 bases, leaving 19 bases between the germline ends. Germline V gene data show CDR1 as SGHRS and CDR2 as YFSETQ. The CDR3 is 16 residues long. Variable domain in full (rest from reference TRBV5-1 and TRBJ2-1): KAGVTQTPRYLIKTRGQQVTLSCSPISGHRSVSWYQQTPGQGLQFLFEYFSETQRNKGNFPGRFSGRQFSNSRSEMNVSTLELGDSALYLCASSMSGGGTYNEQFFGPGTRLTVL.

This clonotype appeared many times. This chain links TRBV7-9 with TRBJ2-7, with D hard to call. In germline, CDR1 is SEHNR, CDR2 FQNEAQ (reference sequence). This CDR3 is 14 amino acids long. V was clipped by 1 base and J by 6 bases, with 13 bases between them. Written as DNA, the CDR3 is TGTGCCAGCAGCTTAGAGGCCCGCCTGGGCGAGCAGTACTTC. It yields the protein CASSLEARLGEQYF.

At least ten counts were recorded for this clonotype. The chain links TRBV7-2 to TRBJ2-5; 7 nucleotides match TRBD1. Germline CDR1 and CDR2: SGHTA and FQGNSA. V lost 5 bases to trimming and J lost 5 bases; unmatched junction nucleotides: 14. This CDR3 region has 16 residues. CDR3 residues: CASSPTPRDRAETQYF. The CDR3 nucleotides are TGTGCCAGCAGCCCCACACCAAGAGACAGGGCTGAGACCCAGTACTTC.

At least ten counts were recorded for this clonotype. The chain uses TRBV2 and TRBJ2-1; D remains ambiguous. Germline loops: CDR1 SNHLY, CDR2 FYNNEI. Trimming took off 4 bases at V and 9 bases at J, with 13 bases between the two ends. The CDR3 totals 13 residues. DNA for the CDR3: TGTGCCAGCAGTGCGCTGGGTGTCGGTGAGCAGTTCTTC. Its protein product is CASSALGVGEQFF.

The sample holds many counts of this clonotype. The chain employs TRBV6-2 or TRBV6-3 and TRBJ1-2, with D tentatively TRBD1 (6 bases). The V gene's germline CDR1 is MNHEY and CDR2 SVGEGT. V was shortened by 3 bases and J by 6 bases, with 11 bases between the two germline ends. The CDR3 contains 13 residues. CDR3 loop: CASSYSTGNGYTF. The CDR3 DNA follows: TGTGCCAGCAGTTATTCGACAGGAAATGGCTACACCTTC.

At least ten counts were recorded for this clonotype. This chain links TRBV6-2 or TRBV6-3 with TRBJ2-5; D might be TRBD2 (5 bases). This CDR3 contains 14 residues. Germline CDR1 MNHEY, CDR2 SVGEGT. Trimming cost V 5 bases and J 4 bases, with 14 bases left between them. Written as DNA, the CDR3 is TGTGCCAGCAGTGAAGTTCGGGGTTTAGAGACCCAGTACTTC. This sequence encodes CASSEVRGLETQYF.

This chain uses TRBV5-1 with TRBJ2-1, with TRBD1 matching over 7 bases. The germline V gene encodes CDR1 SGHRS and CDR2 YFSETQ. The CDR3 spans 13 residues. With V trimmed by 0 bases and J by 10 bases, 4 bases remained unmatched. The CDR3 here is CASSLEGANEQFF. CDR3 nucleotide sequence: TGCGCCAGCAGCTTGGAGGGGGCGAACGAGCAGTTCTTC.

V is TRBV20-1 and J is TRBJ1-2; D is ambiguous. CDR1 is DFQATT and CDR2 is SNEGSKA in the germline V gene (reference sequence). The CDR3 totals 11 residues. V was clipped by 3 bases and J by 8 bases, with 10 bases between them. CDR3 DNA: TGCAGTGCTAGCCCCGGGTACGGCTACACCTTC. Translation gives CSASPGYGYTF.

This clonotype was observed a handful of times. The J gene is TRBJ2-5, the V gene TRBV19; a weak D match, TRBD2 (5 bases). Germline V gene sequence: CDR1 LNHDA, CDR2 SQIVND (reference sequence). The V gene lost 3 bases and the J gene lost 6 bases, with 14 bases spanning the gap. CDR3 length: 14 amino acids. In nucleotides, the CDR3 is TGTGCCAGTAGTATTAGGAGCGGTAGTAAGACCCAGTACTTC. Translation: CASSIRSGSKTQYF.

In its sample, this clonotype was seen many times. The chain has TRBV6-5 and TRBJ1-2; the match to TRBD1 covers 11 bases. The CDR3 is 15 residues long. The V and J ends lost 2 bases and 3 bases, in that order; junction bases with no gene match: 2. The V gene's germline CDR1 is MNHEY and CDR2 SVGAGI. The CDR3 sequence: CASSYPDRGHYGYTF. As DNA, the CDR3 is TGTGCCAGCAGTTACCCGGACAGGGGGCACTATGGCTACACCTTC.

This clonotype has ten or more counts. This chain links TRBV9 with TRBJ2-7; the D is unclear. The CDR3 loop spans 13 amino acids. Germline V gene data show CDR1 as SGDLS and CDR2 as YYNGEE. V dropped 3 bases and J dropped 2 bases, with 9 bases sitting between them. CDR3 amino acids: CASSGPSAYEQYF. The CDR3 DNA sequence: TGTGCCAGCAGCGGCCCGAGTGCCTACGAGCAGTACTTC.

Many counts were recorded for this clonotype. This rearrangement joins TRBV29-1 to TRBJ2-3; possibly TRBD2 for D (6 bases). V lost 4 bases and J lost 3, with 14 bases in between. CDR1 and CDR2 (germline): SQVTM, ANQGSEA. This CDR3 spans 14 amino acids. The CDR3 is CSVAGTPGTDTQYF. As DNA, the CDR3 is TGCAGCGTTGCCGGGACTCCAGGGACAGATACGCAGTATTTT.

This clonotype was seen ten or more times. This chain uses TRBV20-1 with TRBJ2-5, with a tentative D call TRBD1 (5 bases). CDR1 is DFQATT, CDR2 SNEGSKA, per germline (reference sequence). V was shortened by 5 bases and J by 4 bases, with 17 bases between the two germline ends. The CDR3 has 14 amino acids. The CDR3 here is CSAGQDGQGETQYF. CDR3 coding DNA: TGCAGTGCTGGCCAAGACGGCCAGGGAGAGACCCAGTACTTC.

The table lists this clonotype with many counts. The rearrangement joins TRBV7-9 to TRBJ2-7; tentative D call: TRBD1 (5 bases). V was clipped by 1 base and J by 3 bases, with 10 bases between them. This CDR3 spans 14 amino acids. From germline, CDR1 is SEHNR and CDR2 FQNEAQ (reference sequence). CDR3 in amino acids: CASSLEGFIYEQYF. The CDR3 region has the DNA TGTGCCAGCAGCTTAGAGGGGTTTATCTACGAGCAGTACTTC.

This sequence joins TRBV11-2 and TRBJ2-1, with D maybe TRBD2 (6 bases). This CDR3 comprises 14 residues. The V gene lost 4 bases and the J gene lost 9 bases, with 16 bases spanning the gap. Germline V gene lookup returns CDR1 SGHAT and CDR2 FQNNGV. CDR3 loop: CASSWTTAVSEQFF. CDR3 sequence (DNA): TGTGCCAGCAGCTGGACTACCGCTGTAAGTGAGCAGTTCTTC.